This T cell receptor (beta chain) was identified in a study of CD8+ T cells in alopecia areata. The study, taken as a whole, reports: Relative to normal scalp, lesional scalp, especially alopecia totalis/universalis, showed higher clonality.

Sorting separated CD4+ and CD8+ T cells out of PBMCs. Note on this clone: Its specificity is unknown.

V lost 4 bases and J lost 5; bases outside the gene matches: 10. The CDR3 loop spans 15 amino acids. Looked up from germline, CDR1 is SGHTA and CDR2 is FQGNSA. Once RNA had been extracted, it was reverse transcribed into cDNA to act as the sequencing template. The repertoire was sequenced with immunoSEQ multiplex PCR; TCRdb's copy has only in-frame clones and lacks some. The repertoire holds about 130,000 clones, with roughly three fifths as singletons. The TCR was taken from a human donor with alopecia areata. The rearrangement links TRBV7-2 to TRBJ2-5; 7 positions match TRBD2. The sample was CD4+ T cells sorted from blood, taken at week 0. The CDR3 is CASSSEGREWETQYF. The CDR3 coding sequence is TGTGCCAGCAGCTCCGAGGGGCGGGAGTGGGAGACCCAGTACTTC. The full variable domain, its missing parts supplied by reference TRBV7-2 and TRBJ2-5, is GAGVSQSPSNKVTEKGKDVELRCDPISGHTALYWYRQSLGQGLEFLIYFQGNSAPDKSGLPSDRFSAERTGGSVSTLTIQRTQQEDSAVYLCASSSEGREWETQYFGPGTRLLVL.